In this sample, the clone carrying this T cell receptor beta chain turned up once. The antigen is undetermined. The sample comes from a study of T cell responses to AZD1222 COVID-19 vaccine. Study-wide results and limits: Most donors were white British, females outnumbered males, and clonal diversity was possibly underestimated.

Looked up from germline, CDR1 is LNHNV and CDR2 is YYDKDF (reference sequence). This CDR3 has 16 amino acids. V lost 3 bases and J lost 1; bases outside the gene matches: 6. TCRdb's table, derived via immunoSEQ multiplex PCR, lists solely in-frame clones and lacks some. Of approximately 110,000 clones listed, about 89% are singletons. The receptor was isolated from an adult in good health. This chain connects TRBV15 to TRBJ1-5; 7 bases map to TRBD1. The specimen was peripheral blood, collected on day 0 of AZD1222 vaccination. The CDR3 reads CATSRAGTASNQPQHF. The CDR3 DNA is TGTGCCACCAGCAGGGCCGGGACAGCCAGCAATCAGCCCCAGCATTTT.